A single sample is the source of the 24 T cell receptor beta chains below, sequenced in a study of Graves' ophthalmopathy and Graves' hyperthyroidism. TCR beta CDR3 regions were amplified from RNA transcripts. The library came from an HTBI-primed first-round RT-PCR and a second-round multiplex PCR. TCRdb reprocessed the multiplex PCR reads with MiXCR, giving one entry per CDR3 protein. Of some 350,000 distinct CDR3 sequences listed, about 18% are singletons. The sequencing sample was made of peripheral blood. Receptors originate from an adult woman with stable Graves' hyperthyroidism.

V is TRBV4-2 and J is TRBJ2-7, with 12 bases aligning to TRBD1. After removal of 2 bases from V and 7 bases from J, the junction contained 9 bases not matched to a gene. Germline lookup yields CDR1 LGHNA and CDR2 YNFKEQ. This CDR3 region has 16 residues. In nucleotides, the CDR3 is TGTGCCAGCAGCCAACATCCGGGACAGGGGGCGGCGGAGCAGTACTTC. It specifies CASSQHPGQGAAEQYF.

In this sample, this clonotype turned up many times. The chain couples TRBV6-2 or TRBV6-3 to TRBJ1-5, with TRBD1 matching 7 bases. CDR1 and CDR2 (germline): MNHEY, SVGEGT. V was clipped by 4 bases and J by 5 bases; unmatched bases: 5. This CDR3 spans 14 amino acids. Here the CDR3 DNA reads TGTGCCAGCAGTTTTTCTGGGACAGATCAGCCCCAGCATTTT. This sequence encodes CASSFSGTDQPQHF.

The chain couples TRBV3-1 to TRBJ2-7; D gene unclear. This CDR3 has 15 amino acids. V lost 0 bases to trimming and J lost 7 bases, with 16 bases between them. The germline V gene has CDR1 LGHDT and CDR2 YNNKEL (reference sequence). The CDR3 DNA follows: TGTGCCAGCAGCCAAGATTCAACGAATCGATTGGAGCAGTACTTC. As protein: CASSQDSTNRLEQYF.

The table lists this clonotype with many counts. The chain links TRBV4-1 to TRBJ2-7, with 9 bases fitting TRBD1. V shed 1 base and J 4 bases; nucleotides not matched to a gene: 11. CDR1 is MGHRA, CDR2 YSYEKL, per germline. The CDR3 is made up of 17 amino acids. The CDR3 reads CASSQVPGTGNRYEQYF. The CDR3 nucleotides are TGCGCCAGCAGCCAAGTCCCAGGGACAGGGAACCGATACGAGCAGTACTTC.

This clonotype was seen at least ten times. This sequence joins TRBV12-3 or TRBV12-4 and TRBJ2-3, with D tentatively TRBD2 (5 bases). The CDR3 is 15 amino acids. V dropped 6 bases and J dropped 0 bases, with 13 bases sitting between them. Here the CDR3 DNA reads TGTGCCAGCAGGGTGAGCGGAGCTAGCACAGATACGCAGTATTTT. Its translation is CASRVSGASTDTQYF.

This clonotype was observed many times. This chain joins TRBV6-2 or TRBV6-3 and TRBJ1-6, with no clear D. The CDR3 spans 17 residues. The germline CDR1 and CDR2 sequences are MNHEY and SVGEGT. The V end was cut by 2 bases, the J end by 0 bases, with 11 bases between. Written as DNA, the CDR3 is TGTGCCAGCAGTTACGCTGTTGCGGGCTCCTATAATTCACCCCTCCACTTT. This codes for CASSYAVAGSYNSPLHF.

This clonotype was counted at least ten times. The final CDR3 position lacks the conserved phenylalanine or tryptophan, pointing to a likely read error. The chain recombines TRBV12-3 or TRBV12-4 with TRBJ1-5; 9 positions agree with TRBD1. V lost 5 bases to trimming and J lost 6 bases; unmatched junction nucleotides: 5. CDR3 length: 14 residues. The CDR3 is CASSPGTGFQPQHY. The CDR3 DNA follows: TGTGCCAGCAGTCCCGGGACAGGGTTTCAGCCCCAGCATTAT.

This clonotype was counted between two and nine times. It may be a read error: a sequence one base away is much more abundant. The chain is built from TRBV7-2 and TRBJ2-5; D not resolved. The CDR3 is 15 amino acids. CDR1 and CDR2 from the germline V gene are SGHTA and FQGNSA. The CDR3 sequence: CASSLVLGYQETKYF. The CDR3 DNA sequence: TGTGCCAGCAGCTTAGTTCTTGGATACCAAGAGACCAAGTACTTC.

This clonotype was found many times. The chain combines TRBV28 with TRBJ1-1; 7 positions match TRBD1. The CDR3 sequence is 14 residues long. CDR1 and CDR2 from the germline V gene are MDHEN and SYDVKM. V gave up 7 bases and J gave up 0 bases; unmatched junction bases: 5. CDR3 nucleotides: TGTGCCAGCAAGGAGGGACAGATGAACACTGAAGCTTTCTTT. This encodes CASKEGQMNTEAFF.

A few counts support this clonotype. V and J are TRBV7-9 and TRBJ2-5; possible D gene TRBD1, 6 bases. The CDR3 spans 16 residues. In germline, CDR1 is SEHNR, CDR2 FQNEAQ (reference sequence). Trimming cost V 0 bases and J 2 bases, with 13 bases left between them. DNA for the CDR3: TGTGCCAGCAGCTTAGCGGGGTACAGGGAGCAAGAGACCCAGTACTTC. Its protein is CASSLAGYREQETQYF.

In this sample, this clonotype turned up many times. The V gene is TRBV28, the J gene TRBJ2-7, with unresolved D. Trimming took off 2 bases at V and 2 bases at J, with 7 bases between the two ends. Germline values: CDR1 MDHEN, CDR2 SYDVKM. The CDR3 length is 13 residues. CDR3 DNA: TGTGCCAGCAGTTTAGGGGTTGCCTACGAGCAGTACTTC. This sequence encodes CASSLGVAYEQYF.

This clonotype was detected ten times or more. The genes are TRBV19 and TRBJ1-1; tentatively, D is TRBD1 (6 bases). Trimming took off 9 bases at V and 2 bases at J, with 22 bases between the two ends. Germline V CDR1 and CDR2: LNHDA, SQIVND (reference sequence). The CDR3 length is 16 residues. CDR3 amino acids: CASASRGEIRNTEAFF. As DNA, the CDR3 is TGTGCCAGCGCGAGCAGGGGTGAAATAAGAAACACTGAAGCTTTCTTT.

This clonotype was observed many times. The V and J genes are TRBV29-1 and TRBJ2-7; the match to TRBD2 covers 13 bases. This CDR3 has 13 amino acids. Trimming at V came to 6 bases and at J to 5 bases, leaving 4 bases not matched to a gene. From germline, CDR1 is SQVTM and CDR2 ANQGSEA. CDR3: CSVTSGRAHEQYF. The DNA of the CDR3 is TGCAGCGTCACTAGCGGGAGGGCCCACGAGCAGTACTTC.

At least ten counts were recorded for this clonotype. V is TRBV20-1 and J is TRBJ2-7; 7 nucleotides match TRBD2. The CDR3 covers 14 residues. Losses at the gene ends were 5 bases for V and 4 bases for J; bases not matched to a gene: 11. The germline gives CDR1 DFQATT, CDR2 SNEGSKA (reference sequence). The CDR3 DNA is TGCAGTGCTGGTGAGCGGGGAGTTCTGTACGAGCAGTACTTC. Translation: CSAGERGVLYEQYF.

This clonotype was detected ten times or more. V and J are TRBV5-1 and TRBJ2-5, with TRBD2 identical over 11 bases. CDR3 length: 15 residues. CDR1 is SGHRS, CDR2 YFSETQ, per germline. The V and J ends lost 1 base and 6 bases, in that order; junction bases with no gene match: 5. The CDR3 loop reads CASSLTSGSGKTQYF. The CDR3 DNA reads as TGCGCCAGCAGCTTGACTAGCGGGAGCGGGAAGACCCAGTACTTC.

The chain employs TRBV10-2 and TRBJ2-7, with 10 bases that match TRBD1. The ends lost 2 bases at V and 5 bases at J; junction bases unmatched: 9. This CDR3 region has 16 residues. Germline V lookup: CDR1 WSHSY, CDR2 SAAADI. CDR3 bases: TGCGCCAGCAGTGAGCCGGGACAGGGGTTCCTGAACGAGCAGTACTTC. As protein: CASSEPGQGFLNEQYF.

The rearrangement uses TRBV4-2 and TRBJ2-5; D is ambiguous. The germline gives CDR1 LGHNA, CDR2 YNFKEQ. V dropped 3 bases and J dropped 2 bases, with 10 bases sitting between them. The CDR3 length is 14 residues. Written as DNA, the CDR3 is TGTGCCAGCAGCCATAGACTGTATCAAGAGACCCAGTACTTC. Its translation: CASSHRLYQETQYF.

Ten or more counts support this clonotype. The chain combines TRBV28 with TRBJ2-7, with 14 bases matching TRBD2. From germline, CDR1 is MDHEN and CDR2 SYDVKM. V trimming: 3 bases; J trimming: 4 bases; junction bases outside the gene matches: 14. This CDR3 comprises 19 residues. The CDR3 coding sequence is TGTGCCAGCAGTTTTTGGGGACTAGCGGGAGATGCCCGCCTTTACGAGCAGTACTTC. Translation gives CASSFWGLAGDARLYEQYF.

This clonotype was found many times. V gene TRBV6-5 combines with J gene TRBJ1-6; D remains unclear. Trimming pared 3 bases from V and 0 bases from J, leaving 6 bases between. The CDR3 contains 15 residues. Germline V gene sequence: CDR1 MNHEY, CDR2 SVGAGI. The CDR3 nucleotides are TGTGCCAGCAGTTATGGGAGCTCCTATAATTCACCCCTCCACTTT. Residues: CASSYGSSYNSPLHF.

The V call is TRBV28, the J call TRBJ2-7; the D is unclear. Germline-derived CDR1 and CDR2 are MDHEN and SYDVKM. The CDR3 has 13 amino acids. The V and J ends lost 5 bases and 5 bases respectively, with 13 bases between them. CDR3 protein: CASSAYARHEQYF. Written as DNA, the CDR3 is TGTGCCAGCAGTGCCTATGCAAGGCACGAGCAGTACTTC.

As concerns this clonotype: Possible read error: a much larger clone is one base away. The final CDR3 position lacks the conserved phenylalanine or tryptophan, pointing to a likely read error. The rearrangement uses TRBV20-1 and TRBJ1-2; 7 bases map to TRBD1. The length of the CDR3 is 13 residues. Germline CDR1 reads DFQATT; CDR2 reads SNEGSKA (reference sequence). V gave up 6 bases and J gave up 10 bases; unmatched junction bases: 14. CDR3 sequence reads: CSAEHPGQTYYTY. CDR3 nucleotides: TGCAGTGCCGAGCATCCGGGACAGACTTACTACACCTAC.

This chain links TRBV30 with TRBJ2-3; 7 bases are a match to TRBD2. Unmatched junction bases numbered 3, after V lost 3 bases and J lost 0 bases. There are 14 residues in the CDR3. Germline V gene lookup returns CDR1 GTSNPN and CDR2 SVGIG (reference sequence). Here the CDR3 DNA reads TGTGCCTGGAGGCTCGGGGGGAGCACAGATACGCAGTATTTT. This encodes CAWRLGGSTDTQYF.

This clonotype appeared many times. The rearrangement links TRBV12-3 or TRBV12-4 to TRBJ1-2; D unresolved. CDR3 size: 12 residues. The V end lost 1 base, the J end lost 5 bases, and 5 bases lay between the germline ends. The CDR3 DNA follows: TGTGCCAGCAGTTTAGGTTTTTATGGCTACACCTTC. It is translated as CASSLGFYGYTF.

This clonotype was detected many times. V gene TRBV20-1 combines with J gene TRBJ2-4, with no clear D. V lost 3 bases, J lost 2 bases, and 11 bases lay in between. CDR1 is DFQATT and CDR2 is SNEGSKA in the germline V gene (reference sequence). The CDR3 is 14 amino acids. CDR3 in DNA: TGCAGTGCTAGGGGCGGACGGACCAAAAACATTCAGTACTTC. This sequence encodes CSARGGRTKNIQYF.